Listed below are T cell receptor beta chains from one sample, sequenced in a study of Graves' ophthalmopathy and Graves' hyperthyroidism. TCRdb processed the multiplex PCR reads anew with MiXCR; each CDR3 protein has one entry. The sample records hundreds of thousands of distinct CDR3 sequences, 35% to 50% being singletons. Material for sequencing was peripheral blood. The receptors here all came from an adult man with Graves' ophthalmopathy. Both conserved end residues are part of each CDR3. A D gene is named only where the DNA matches it firmly. The size field is filled for only some rows; it gives once, few, many or a size class.

d_call clone_size j_call v_call cdr3_aa cdr3_nt
TRBD1 . TRBJ1-4 TRBV2 CASSAGQGTNEKLFF TGTGCCAGCAGTGCGGGACAGGGCACTAATGAAAAACTGTTTTTT
. many TRBJ1-5 TRBV2 CASSTHQTEYSNQPQHF TGTGCCAGCAGTACTCACCAGACAGAGTATAGCAATCAGCCCCAGCATTTT
. many TRBJ1-5 TRBV4-1 CASSQDRQGNQPQHF TGCGCCAGCAGCCAAGATAGGCAGGGCAATCAGCCCCAGCATTTT
. . TRBJ1-2 TRBV13 CASRENSYTF TGTGCCAGCAGAGAGAATAGCTACACCTTC
. many TRBJ2-2 TRBV11-2 CASSPRYGRSGELFF TGTGCCAGCAGCCCTAGATACGGACGTTCCGGGGAGCTGTTTTTT
. many TRBJ1-1 TRBV7-8 CASSLYNTEAFF TGTGCCAGCAGCTTATATAACACTGAAGCTTTCTTT
. . TRBJ1-6 TRBV7-9 CASSLSPDGDNSPLHF TGTGCCAGCAGCTTATCACCCGACGGAGATAATTCACCCCTCCACTTT
TRBD1 . TRBJ1-4 TRBV6-5 CASRGQGGKLFF TGTGCCAGCAGGGGACAGGGGGGAAAACTGTTTTTT
TRBD1 . TRBJ1-5 TRBV20-1 CSAGQGYNQPQHF TGCAGTGCCGGACAGGGGTACAATCAGCCCCAGCATTTT
. . TRBJ2-2 TRBV9 CASSVAAGHTGELFF TGTGCCAGCAGCGTAGCTGCAGGACACACCGGGGAGCTGTTTTTT
. . TRBJ2-3 TRBV7-9 CASSSDPRPQYF TGTGCCAGCAGCTCAGACCCGAGGCCCCAGTATTTT
. once TRBJ2-7 TRBV7-8 CASSLSVGYGQYF TGTGCCAGCAGTTTATCGGTGGGCTACGGGCAGTACTTC
. . TRBJ1-2 TRBV19 CASSIAGPNYGYTF TGTGCCAGTAGTATAGCGGGACCTAACTATGGCTACACCTTC
. . TRBJ2-1 TRBV29-1 CSVEKVGGDEQFF TGCAGCGTTGAAAAAGTGGGGGGCGATGAGCAGTTCTTC
. . TRBJ1-6 TRBV30 CAWTRGGAMISPLHF TGTGCCTGGACCCGTGGGGGCGCTATGATTTCACCCCTCCACTTT
TRBD2 . TRBJ2-5 TRBV7-7 CASSVEPGGQETQYF TGTGCCAGCAGCGTTGAACCGGGAGGGCAAGAGACCCAGTACTTC
TRBD1 . TRBJ1-1 TRBV5-1 CASSLDDRENTEAFF TGCGCCAGCAGCTTGGACGACAGGGAGAACACTGAAGCTTTCTTT
. many TRBJ1-4 TRBV12-3/TRBV12-4 CASSLTANEKLFF TGTGCCAGCAGTCTGACAGCTAATGAAAAACTGTTTTTT
. many TRBJ1-3 TRBV2 CASSPARMISGNTIYF TGTGCCAGCAGCCCTGCCCGTATGATCTCTGGAAACACCATATATTTT